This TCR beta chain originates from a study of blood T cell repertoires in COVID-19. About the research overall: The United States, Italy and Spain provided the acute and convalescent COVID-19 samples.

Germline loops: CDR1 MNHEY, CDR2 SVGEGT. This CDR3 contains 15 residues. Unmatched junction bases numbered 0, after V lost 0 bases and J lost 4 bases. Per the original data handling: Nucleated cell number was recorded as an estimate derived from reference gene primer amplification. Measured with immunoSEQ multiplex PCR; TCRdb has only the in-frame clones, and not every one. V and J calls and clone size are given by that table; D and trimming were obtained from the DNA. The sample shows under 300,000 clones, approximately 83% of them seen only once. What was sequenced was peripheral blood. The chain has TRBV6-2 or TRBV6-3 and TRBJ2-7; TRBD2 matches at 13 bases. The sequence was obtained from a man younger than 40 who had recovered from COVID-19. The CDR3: CASSYSTSGGYEQYF. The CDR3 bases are TGTGCCAGCAGTTACTCGACTAGCGGGGGGTACGAGCAGTACTTC.